The T cell receptor beta chain described here comes from a study of cytomegalovirus exposure and HLA in healthy donors. V lost 1 base, J lost 7 bases, and 14 bases lay in between. This CDR3 comprises 15 residues. The V gene's germline CDR1 is MNHNS and CDR2 SASEGT. General observations from the study: With later analysis, a missense DCLRE1C variant became linked to TCR beta V- and J-gene trimming.

PCR was performed using 60 Vbeta and 13 Jbeta primers. How the authors handled the data: About 9.9 million shared chains were among about 80 million unique TCR beta chains counted in a later analysis. This table comes from immunoSEQ multiplex PCR, and its TCRdb copy is limited to in-frame clones, with some not included. Clone size and the V and J calls come from that table; the DNA yielded D and trimming. The sample carries around 64,000 clones, approximately 80% recorded once. This clone appeared a single time. The antigen remains unidentified. The chain uses TRBV6-1 and TRBJ1-5; D remains unclear. This sequence was found in a man between 18 and 35 years old in good health and CMV-seropositive. Sequenced: PBMCs. The chain's CDR3 is CASSEGGGIGQPQHF. The CDR3 DNA reads TGTGCCAGCAGTGAAGGGGGAGGCATCGGGCAGCCCCAGCATTTT.